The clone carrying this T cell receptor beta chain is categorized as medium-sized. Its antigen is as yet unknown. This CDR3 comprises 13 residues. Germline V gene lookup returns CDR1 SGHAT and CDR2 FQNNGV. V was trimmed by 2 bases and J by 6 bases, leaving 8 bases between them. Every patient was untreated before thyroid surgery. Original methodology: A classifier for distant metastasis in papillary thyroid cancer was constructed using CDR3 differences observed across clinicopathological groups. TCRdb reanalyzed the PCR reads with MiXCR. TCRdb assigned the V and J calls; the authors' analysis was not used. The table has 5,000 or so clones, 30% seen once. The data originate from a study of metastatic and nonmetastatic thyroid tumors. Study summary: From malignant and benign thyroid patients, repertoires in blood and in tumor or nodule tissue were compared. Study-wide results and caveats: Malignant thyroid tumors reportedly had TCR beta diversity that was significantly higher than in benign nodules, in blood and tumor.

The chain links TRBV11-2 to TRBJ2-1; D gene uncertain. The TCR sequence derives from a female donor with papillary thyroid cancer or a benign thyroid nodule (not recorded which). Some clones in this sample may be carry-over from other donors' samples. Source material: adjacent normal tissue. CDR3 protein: CASSLSSINEQFF. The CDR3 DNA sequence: TGTGCCAGCAGCTTATCGTCAATCAATGAGCAGTTCTTC.